Below are 26 T cell receptor beta chains sequenced from a single sample in a study of vaccination and CD4 T cells after COVID-19. Their target antigens are unknown. Once obtained from cultured CD4+ T cells, the DNA was sequenced using the Oncomine TCR Beta short-read assay. TCRdb reprocessed the PCR reads via MiXCR and lists one record per CDR3 protein. The sample shows under 25,000 distinct CDR3 sequences, roughly 50% of them seen only once. This sample's treatment: approximately nine-day PBMC culture with coronavirus spike peptide pools or control peptides (ViraFEST assay). Sequencing used cultured CD4+ T cells from blood. Receptors originate from a human donor with COVID-19.

The chain couples TRBV5-6 to TRBJ2-3, with TRBD1 matching 12 bases. The trim removed 3 bases at V and 4 bases at J, leaving 6 bases unmatched. The CDR3 runs 16 residues. Germline V gene sequence: CDR1 SGHDT, CDR2 YYEEEE. This chain's CDR3 is CASSSIRDRGPDTQYF. In DNA form, the CDR3 reads TGTGCCAGCAGCTCGATCCGGGACAGGGGGCCAGATACGCAGTATTTT. Full variable domain (missing parts from reference TRBV5-6 and TRBJ2-3): DAGVTQSPTHLIKTRGQQVTLRCSPKSGHDTVSWYQQALGQGPQFIFQYYEEEERQRGNFPDRFSGHQFPNYSSELNVNALLLGDSALYLCASSSIRDRGPDTQYFGPGTRLTVL.

Turning to this clonotype: At one boundary the junction diverges from the germline segment, which might be a read error. The gene calls are TRBV27 and TRBJ2-3; 7 bases agree with TRBD2. This CDR3 comprises 18 residues. Germline CDR1 MNHEY, CDR2 SMNVEV (reference sequence). CDR3 sequence (DNA): TGTGCCAGCAGTGTCGTTTTGTCGAGCGGGGCCCGCACAGGTACGCAGTATTTT. Translating gives CASSVVLSSGARTGTQYF.

The chain is built from TRBV25-1 and TRBJ1-2, with D unclear. The germline CDR1 and CDR2 sequences are MGHDK and SYGVNS. CDR3 length: 11 residues. Between the trimmed V and J ends, which lost 3 bases and 8 bases, there was a span of 7 bases. This chain's CDR3 is CASSEVGGYTF. The CDR3 DNA reads TGTGCCAGCAGTGAGGTCGGAGGCTACACCTTC.

The rearrangement uses TRBV7-2 and TRBJ2-7; tentatively, D is TRBD1 (6 bases). This CDR3 is built from 15 residues. Trimming removed 1 base from V and 0 bases from J, with 10 bases in between. Looked up from germline, CDR1 is SGHTA and CDR2 is FQGNSA. CDR3: CASSLGRGSSYEQYF. DNA for the CDR3: TGTGCCAGCAGCTTAGGCAGGGGCAGCTCCTACGAGCAGTACTTC.

This clonotype was detected once. This chain connects TRBV7-3 to TRBJ2-3, with a weak D call TRBD1 (5 bases). The germline V and J ends were trimmed by 1 base and 0 bases, with 11 bases remaining between them. Germline values: CDR1 SGHTA, CDR2 FQGTGA. This CDR3 spans 16 amino acids. The CDR3 loop is CASSLSSGHSTDTQYF. The CDR3 DNA sequence: TGTGCCAGCAGCTTAAGCTCCGGACACAGCACAGATACGCAGTATTTT.

This clonotype turned up a few times. The genes are TRBV11-2 and TRBJ1-6; 7 bases align to TRBD1. The CDR3 runs to 15 residues. After removal of 1 base from V and 8 bases from J, the junction contained 5 bases not matched to a gene. The germline V gene encodes CDR1 SGHAT and CDR2 FQNNGV. The CDR3 loop is CASSLGRQGHSPLHF. The CDR3 DNA reads TGTGCCAGCAGCTTAGGGAGACAGGGACATTCACCCCTCCACTTT.

This chain uses TRBV5-4 with TRBJ1-6, with D unclear. Deletions cut 0 bases from V and 7 bases from J, with 17 bases between. CDR3 size: 17 residues. Germline CDR1 SGHNT, CDR2 YYREEE (reference sequence). This chain's CDR3 is CASSLGVTRSGNSPLHF. In DNA form, the CDR3 reads TGTGCCAGCAGCTTGGGGGTCACAAGGTCTGGCAATTCACCCCTCCACTTT.

The gene calls are TRBV28 and TRBJ1-1, with D possibly TRBD1 on 5 matching bases. This CDR3 region has 15 residues. Germline-derived CDR1 and CDR2 are MDHEN and SYDVKM. The V end lost 8 bases, the J end lost 1 base, and 17 bases lay between the germline ends. The CDR3 loop reads CASAEWGGENTEAFF. CDR3 sequence (DNA): TGTGCCAGCGCAGAGTGGGGAGGGGAGAACACTGAAGCTTTCTTT. Looking up the rest from reference TRBV28 and TRBJ1-1 gives the full variable domain: DVKVTQSSRYLVKRTGEKVFLECVQDMDHENMFWYRQDPGLGLRLIYFSYDVKMKEKGDIPEGYSVSREKKERFSLILESASTNQTSMYLCASAEWGGENTEAFFGQGTRLTVV.

J is TRBJ2-7 and V is TRBV6-1; 7 nucleotides line up with TRBD1. Trimming took 10 bases from V and 2 from J; bases not matched to a gene: 2. The CDR3 is made up of 11 amino acids. The germline V gene has CDR1 MNHNS and CDR2 SASEGT. In nucleotides, the CDR3 is TGTGCCAAGCAGGGGGCCTACGAGCAGTACTTC. This encodes CAKQGAYEQYF.

The rearrangement links TRBV7-9 to TRBJ1-2, with D possibly TRBD1 on 6 matching bases. Between the trimmed V and J ends, which lost 2 bases and 6 bases, there was a span of 19 bases. The CDR3 consists of 16 residues. Looked up from germline, CDR1 is SEHNR and CDR2 is FQNEAQ (reference sequence). CDR3 DNA sequence: TGTGCCAGCAGCTTAAGAACCGGGACAAGGGGAAATGGCTACACCTTC. The encoded protein is CASSLRTGTRGNGYTF.

The sample holds a few counts of this clonotype. The J gene is TRBJ1-5, the V gene TRBV7-2; a weak D match, TRBD1 (6 bases). Germline-derived CDR1 and CDR2 are SGHTA and FQGNSA. The CDR3 spans 15 residues. Trimming left V 3 bases short and J 6 bases short, with 15 bases between. In DNA form, the CDR3 reads TGTGCCAGCAGCTTCGTCTCAACACAGGGTCAGCCCCAGCATTTT. Its translation is CASSFVSTQGQPQHF.

The chain is built from TRBV6-2 or TRBV6-3 and TRBJ2-5, with 11 bases aligning to TRBD2. Per the germline V gene, CDR1 is MNHEY and CDR2 is SVGEGT. Unmatched junction bases numbered 8, after V lost 6 bases and J lost 5 bases. This CDR3 region has 15 residues. The CDR3 DNA reads TGTGCCAGCAGGACGCTAGCGGGGGGCCGGGAGACCCAGTACTTC. Amino acids: CASRTLAGGRETQYF.

The chain recombines TRBV12-3 or TRBV12-4 with TRBJ1-2; maybe TRBD1 (5 bases). The CDR3 length is 14 residues. V was trimmed by 2 bases and J by 4 bases, leaving 11 bases between them. The CDR3 protein is CASSLPPDIYGYTF. The CDR3 DNA reads as TGTGCCAGCAGTTTACCCCCGGACATCTATGGCTACACCTTC.

The rearrangement joins TRBV12-3 or TRBV12-4 to TRBJ2-5; possibly TRBD2 for D (5 bases). The CDR3 has 16 amino acids. Trimming pared 1 base from V and 2 bases from J, leaving 14 bases between. The CDR3 DNA reads as TGTGCCAGCAGTTTAGGGATAAGTTGGAGGCAAGAGACCCAGTACTTC. Its protein is CASSLGISWRQETQYF.

This chain joins TRBV21-1 and TRBJ1-5; the listed D gene, TRBD1, was not tested against the DNA. TRBV21-1 is deemed a pseudogene. The CDR3 has 13 amino acids. DNA for the CDR3: TGTGCCAGCAGGGGACACAAAAATCAGCCCCAGCATTTT. Protein: CASRGHKNQPQHF.

This clonotype came up a few times. This sequence joins TRBV12-3 or TRBV12-4 and TRBJ1-2; tentative D call: TRBD1 (5 bases). The CDR3 is made up of 13 amino acids. The V gene lost 4 bases and the J gene lost 6 bases, with 12 bases spanning the gap. The DNA for the CDR3 is TGTGCCAGCAGTTCTCGGGCCAGGGATGGCTACACCTTC. This translates into CASSSRARDGYTF.

In its sample, this clonotype was seen a few times. This chain joins TRBV6-5 and TRBJ2-2, with 7 positions matching TRBD1. This CDR3 is built from 14 residues. Germline V gene lookup returns CDR1 MNHEY and CDR2 SVGAGI. Germline trimming cut 4 bases from V and 7 bases from J; bases unmatched to any gene: 6. This chain's CDR3 is CASSFTGVGGELFF. The CDR3 DNA is TGTGCCAGCAGTTTTACAGGGGTGGGCGGGGAGCTGTTTTTT.

This sequence joins TRBV20-1 and TRBJ2-1, with 9 bases identical to TRBD2. V was pared by 6 bases and J by 8 bases, with 14 bases of the junction left unmatched. Germline V CDR1 and CDR2: DFQATT, SNEGSKA (reference sequence). This CDR3 has 15 residues. This chain's CDR3 is CSARPAGGRVDEQFF. CDR3 nucleotides: TGCAGTGCAAGACCCGCGGGGGGGCGAGTCGATGAGCAGTTCTTC.

There are a few counts of this clonotype. This chain uses TRBV15 with TRBJ1-6, with D unresolved. Trimming shortened V by 0 bases and J by 12 bases, and 6 bases separated the two germline ends. The germline V gene has CDR1 LNHNV and CDR2 YYDKDF (reference sequence). This CDR3 has 12 residues. The CDR3 sequence is CATSRDVEPLHF. CDR3 bases: TGTGCCACCAGCAGAGACGTCGAACCCCTCCACTTT.

The chain links TRBV10-3 to TRBJ1-4; D is undetermined. This CDR3 is 13 amino acids long. Per the germline V gene, CDR1 is ENHRY and CDR2 is SYGVKD. V lost 7 bases to trimming and J lost 0 bases, with 6 bases between them. The CDR3 bases are TGTGCCATCAAGGCAGCAACTAATGAAAAACTGTTTTTT. Amino acids: CAIKAATNEKLFF.

This rearrangement joins TRBV10-3 to TRBJ2-3, with D perhaps being TRBD1 or TRBD2 (5 bases each). The length of the CDR3 is 14 residues. The V gene lost 7 bases and the J gene lost 0 bases, with 11 bases spanning the gap. Per germline, CDR1 ENHRY and CDR2 SYGVKD. This chain's CDR3 is CAINGDGSTDTQYF. The CDR3 region has the DNA TGTGCCATCAACGGGGACGGCAGCACAGATACGCAGTATTTT.

This clonotype was counted a few times. This sequence joins TRBV20-1 and TRBJ1-5; perhaps TRBD1 as D (6 bases). The germline V gene has CDR1 DFQATT and CDR2 SNEGSKA (reference sequence). CDR3 length equals 14 residues. Trimming shortened V by 3 bases and J by 7 bases, and 16 bases separated the two germline ends. The CDR3 DNA reads TGCAGTGCTAGGGCGGGGCAGGGGAGGCAGCCCCAGCATTTT. It encodes CSARAGQGRQPQHF.

The chain employs TRBV30 and TRBJ1-6, with no clear D. CDR3 length: 14 residues. The germline V gene has CDR1 GTSNPN and CDR2 SVGIG (reference sequence). Deletions cut 3 bases from V and 0 bases from J, with 6 bases between. CDR3 loop: CAWRLSSYNSPLHF. The CDR3 coding sequence is TGTGCCTGGAGATTAAGCTCCTATAATTCACCCCTCCACTTT.

The rearrangement joins TRBV11-2 to TRBJ2-7; 7 nucleotides agree with TRBD1. Looked up from germline, CDR1 is SGHAT and CDR2 is FQNNGV. CDR3 size: 14 residues. V was clipped by 5 bases and J by 3 bases; unmatched bases: 7. In nucleotides, the CDR3 is TGTGCCAGCAGCCCACAGGGGCCCAACTACGAGCAGTACTTC. It is translated as CASSPQGPNYEQYF.

The rearrangement links TRBV20-1 to TRBJ2-7, with 8 bases matching TRBD1. CDR1 is DFQATT and CDR2 is SNEGSKA in the germline V gene (reference sequence). The CDR3 contains 14 residues. J lost 6 bases, V lost 5 bases, and 12 bases had no gene match. The CDR3 nucleotides read TGCAGTGCTGGACTGGTGACAGGGGCCGGCGAGCAGTACTTC. It translates to CSAGLVTGAGEQYF.

The gene calls are TRBV12-3 or TRBV12-4 and TRBJ2-2, with 7 bases fitting TRBD1. The CDR3 is made up of 14 amino acids. J was trimmed by 7 bases and V by 10 bases; bases with no gene match: 12. This CDR3 is CATRTGGGRGELFF. DNA of the CDR3: TGTGCCACCCGGACAGGTGGTGGACGCGGGGAGCTGTTTTTT.